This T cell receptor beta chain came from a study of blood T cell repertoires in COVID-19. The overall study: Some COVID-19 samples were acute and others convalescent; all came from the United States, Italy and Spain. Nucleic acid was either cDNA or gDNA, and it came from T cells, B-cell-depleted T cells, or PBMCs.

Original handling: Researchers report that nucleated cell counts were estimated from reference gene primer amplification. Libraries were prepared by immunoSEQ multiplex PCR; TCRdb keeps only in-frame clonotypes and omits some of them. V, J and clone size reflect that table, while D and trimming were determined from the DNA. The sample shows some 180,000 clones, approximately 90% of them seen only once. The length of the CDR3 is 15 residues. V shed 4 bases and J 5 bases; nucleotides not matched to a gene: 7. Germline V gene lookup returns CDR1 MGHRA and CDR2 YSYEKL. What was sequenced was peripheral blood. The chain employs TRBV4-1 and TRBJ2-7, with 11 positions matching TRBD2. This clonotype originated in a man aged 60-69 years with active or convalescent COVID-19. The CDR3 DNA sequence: TGCGCCAGCAGCCGCTCCTCACTAGCGGGGGACGAGCAGTACTTC. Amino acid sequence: CASSRSSLAGDEQYF.